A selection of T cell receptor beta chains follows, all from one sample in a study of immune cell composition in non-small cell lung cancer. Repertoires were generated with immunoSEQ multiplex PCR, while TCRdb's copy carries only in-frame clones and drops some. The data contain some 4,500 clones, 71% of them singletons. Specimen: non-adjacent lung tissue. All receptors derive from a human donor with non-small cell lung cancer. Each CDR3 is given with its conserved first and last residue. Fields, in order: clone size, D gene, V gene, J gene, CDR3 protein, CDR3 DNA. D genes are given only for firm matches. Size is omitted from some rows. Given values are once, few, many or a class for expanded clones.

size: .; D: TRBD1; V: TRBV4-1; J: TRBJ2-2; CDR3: CASSQVGQGRAGELFF; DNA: TGCGCCAGCAGCCAAGTGGGACAGGGAAGGGCCGGGGAGCTGTTTTTT
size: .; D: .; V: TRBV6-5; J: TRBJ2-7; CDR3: CASRMTGEIYEQYF; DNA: TGTGCCAGCAGAATGACAGGAGAAATCTACGAGCAGTACTTC
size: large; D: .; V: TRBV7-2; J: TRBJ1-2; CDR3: CASSLAPNYGYTF; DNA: TGTGCCAGCAGCTTAGCTCCGAACTATGGCTACACCTTC
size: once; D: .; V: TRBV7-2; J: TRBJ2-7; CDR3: CASSPYGTASYEQYF; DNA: TGTGCCAGCAGCCCATACGGGACCGCCTCCTACGAGCAGTACTTC
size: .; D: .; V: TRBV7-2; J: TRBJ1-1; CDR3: CASSFLRGGTEAFF; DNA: TGTGCCAGCAGCTTTTTGAGGGGGGGGACTGAAGCTTTCTTT
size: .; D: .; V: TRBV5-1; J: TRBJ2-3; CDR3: CASSLWTDTDTQYF; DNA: TGCGCCAGCAGCTTATGGACAGACACAGATACGCAGTATTTT
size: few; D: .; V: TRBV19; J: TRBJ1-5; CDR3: CASSKRQGNQPQHF; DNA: TGTGCCAGTAGTAAAAGGCAGGGCAATCAGCCCCAGCATTTT
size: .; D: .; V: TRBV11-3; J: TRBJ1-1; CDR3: CASSLVPDTEAFF; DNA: TGTGCCAGCAGCTTAGTCCCAGACACTGAAGCTTTCTTT
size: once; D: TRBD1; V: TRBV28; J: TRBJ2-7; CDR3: CASSFKGTAEQYF; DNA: TGTGCCAGCAGTTTTAAGGGGACAGCCGAGCAGTACTTC
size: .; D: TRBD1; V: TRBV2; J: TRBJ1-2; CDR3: CASSETPSGQGARGGYTF; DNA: TGTGCCAGCAGTGAAACACCGTCGGGACAGGGGGCTCGGGGCGGCTACACCTTC
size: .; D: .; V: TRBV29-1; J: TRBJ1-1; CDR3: CSVDRQGNTEAFF; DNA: TGCAGCGTTGATAGGCAGGGGAACACTGAAGCTTTCTTT
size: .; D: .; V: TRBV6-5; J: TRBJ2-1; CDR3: CASSYSRGLGNEQFF; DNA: TGTGCCAGCAGTTACTCCAGGGGATTGGGCAATGAGCAGTTCTTC
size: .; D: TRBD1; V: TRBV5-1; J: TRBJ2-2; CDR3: CASSKVEGQGARNTGELFF; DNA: TGCGCCAGCAGCAAGGTTGAAGGACAGGGGGCTCGGAACACCGGGGAGCTGTTTTTT
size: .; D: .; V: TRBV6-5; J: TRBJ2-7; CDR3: CASKPRDISYEQYF; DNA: TGTGCCAGCAAACCCCGGGACATCTCCTACGAGCAGTACTTC
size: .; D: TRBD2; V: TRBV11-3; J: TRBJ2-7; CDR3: CASSLDSGTSEQYF; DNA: TGTGCCAGCAGCTTAGATTCCGGGACTAGCGAGCAGTACTTC
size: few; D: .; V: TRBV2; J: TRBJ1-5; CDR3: CASRGRDGVRQPQHF; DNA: TGTGCCAGCAGGGGGCGGGATGGGGTCAGGCAGCCCCAGCATTTT
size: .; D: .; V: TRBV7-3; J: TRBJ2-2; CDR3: CASSLLAGITGELFF; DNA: TGTGCCAGCAGCTTATTGGCGGGTATCACCGGGGAGCTGTTTTTT
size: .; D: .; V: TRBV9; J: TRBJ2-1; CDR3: CASSVERWAYNEQFF; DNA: TGTGCCAGCAGCGTAGAACGGTGGGCCTACAATGAGCAGTTCTTC
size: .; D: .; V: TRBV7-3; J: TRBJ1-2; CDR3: CASSLVPGDGYTF; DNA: TGTGCCAGCAGCTTAGTTCCAGGGGACGGCTACACCTTC
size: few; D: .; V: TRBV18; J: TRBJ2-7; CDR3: CASSPRQGSYEQYF; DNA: TGTGCCAGCTCACCGAGGCAGGGCTCCTACGAGCAGTACTTC
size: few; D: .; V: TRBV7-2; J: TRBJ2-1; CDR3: CASSSDGRPVDEQFF; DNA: TGTGCCAGCAGCTCGGACGGGCGGCCGGTCGATGAGCAGTTCTTC
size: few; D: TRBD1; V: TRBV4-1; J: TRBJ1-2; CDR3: CASSQDTNSGDSWGYTF; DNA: TGCGCCAGCAGCCAAGACACAAATTCCGGGGACAGTTGGGGCTACACCTTC
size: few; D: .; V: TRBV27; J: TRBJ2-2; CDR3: CASRRTAFTTGELFF; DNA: TGTGCCAGCCGGAGGACGGCCTTTACCACCGGGGAGCTGTTTTTT
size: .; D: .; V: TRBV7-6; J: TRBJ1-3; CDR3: CASSLGGRLSGNTIYF; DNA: TGTGCCAGCAGCTTAGGTGGACGGCTCTCTGGAAACACCATATATTTT
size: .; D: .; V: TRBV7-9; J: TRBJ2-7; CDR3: CASSYLYEQYF; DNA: TGTGCCAGCAGTTACCTTTACGAGCAGTACTTC
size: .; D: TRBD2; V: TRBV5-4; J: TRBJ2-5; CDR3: CASSGSGTSQETQYF; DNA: TGTGCCAGCAGCGGCTCCGGGACTAGTCAAGAGACCCAGTACTTC
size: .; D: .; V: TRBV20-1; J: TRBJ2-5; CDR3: CTAGTQETQYF; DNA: TGCACCGCCGGGACCCAAGAGACCCAGTACTTC
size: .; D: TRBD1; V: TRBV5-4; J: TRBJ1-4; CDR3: CASSLGQGNNEKLFF; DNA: TGTGCCAGCAGCTTGGGACAGGGCAATAATGAAAAACTGTTTTTT
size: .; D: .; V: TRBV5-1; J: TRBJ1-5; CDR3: CASSLGEDHQPQHF; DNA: TGCGCCAGCAGCTTGGGAGAGGACCATCAGCCCCAGCATTTT
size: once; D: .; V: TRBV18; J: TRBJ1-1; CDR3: CASSPSLGLVMNTEAFF; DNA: TGTGCCAGCTCACCTTCCTTAGGACTAGTCATGAACACTGAAGCTTTCTTT
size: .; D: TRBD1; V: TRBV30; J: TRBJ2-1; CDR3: CAWGPGTVTNEQFF; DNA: TGTGCCTGGGGGCCGGGGACAGTCACGAATGAGCAGTTCTTC
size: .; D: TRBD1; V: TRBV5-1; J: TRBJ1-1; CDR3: CASSLGLDRGPEAFF; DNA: TGCGCCAGCAGCTTGGGTCTGGACAGGGGGCCCGAAGCTTTCTTT
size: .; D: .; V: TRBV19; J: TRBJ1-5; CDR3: CASRAVGGENQPQHF; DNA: TGTGCCAGTAGGGCGGTCGGGGGTGAAAATCAGCCCCAGCATTTT
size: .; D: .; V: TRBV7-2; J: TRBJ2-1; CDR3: CASRWGNQGSRRNEQFF; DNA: TGTGCCAGCCGCTGGGGCAACCAGGGAAGTAGACGGAATGAGCAGTTCTTC
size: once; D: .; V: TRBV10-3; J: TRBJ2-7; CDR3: CAIRDPRMNSYEQYF; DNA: TGTGCCATCAGGGACCCAAGGATGAACTCCTACGAGCAGTACTTC
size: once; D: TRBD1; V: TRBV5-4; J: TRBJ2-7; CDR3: CASSLADGTGTYEQYF; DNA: TGTGCCAGCAGCTTGGCCGACGGGACAGGGACTTACGAGCAGTACTTC
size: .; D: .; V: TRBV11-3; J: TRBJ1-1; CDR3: CASSLGRRRLNTEAFF; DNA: TGTGCCAGCAGCTTAGGCCGTAGGAGGTTGAACACTGAAGCTTTCTTT
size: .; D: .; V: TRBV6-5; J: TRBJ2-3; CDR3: CAISGGRSDTQYF; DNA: TGTGCCATCAGTGGAGGTAGATCAGATACGCAGTATTTT
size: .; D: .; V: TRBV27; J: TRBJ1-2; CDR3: CASSLQGRYGYTF; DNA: TGTGCCAGCAGTTTACAGGGGCGCTATGGCTACACCTTC
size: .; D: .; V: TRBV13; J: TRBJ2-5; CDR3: CASSLVGGQETQYF; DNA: TGTGCCAGCAGCCTTGTAGGGGGGCAAGAGACCCAGTACTTC
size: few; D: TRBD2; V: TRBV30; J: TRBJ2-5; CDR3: CAWSPGLAGPQETQYF; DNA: TGTGCCTGGTCTCCCGGACTAGCGGGGCCCCAAGAGACCCAGTACTTC
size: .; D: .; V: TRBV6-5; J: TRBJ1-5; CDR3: CASRGAYSNQPQHF; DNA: TGTGCCAGTCGGGGTGCCTATAGCAATCAGCCCCAGCATTTT
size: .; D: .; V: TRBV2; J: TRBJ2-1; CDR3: CASTSTRTSPFF; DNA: TGTGCCAGCACCTCCACGAGGACCTCCCCGTTCTTC
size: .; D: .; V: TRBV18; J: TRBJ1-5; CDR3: CASSPAPTADQPQHF; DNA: TGTGCCAGCTCACCTGCCCCGACAGCGGATCAGCCCCAGCATTTT
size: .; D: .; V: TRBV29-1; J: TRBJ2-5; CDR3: CSVELQGTETQYF; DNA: TGCAGCGTTGAACTACAGGGCACGGAGACCCAGTACTTC
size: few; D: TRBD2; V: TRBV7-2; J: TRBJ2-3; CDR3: CASSTGLAGGSTAQYF; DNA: TGTGCCAGCAGCACGGGACTAGCGGGGGGTTCGACGGCGCAGTATTTT
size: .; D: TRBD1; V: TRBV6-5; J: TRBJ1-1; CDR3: CASSYQGAVEAFF; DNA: TGTGCCAGCAGTTACCAGGGGGCTGTTGAAGCTTTCTTT
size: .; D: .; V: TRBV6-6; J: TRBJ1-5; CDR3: CASSFLDSSQHF; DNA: TGTGCCAGCAGTTTCTTGGACAGCTCCCAGCATTTT
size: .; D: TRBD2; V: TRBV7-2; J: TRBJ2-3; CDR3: CASSLGGKTDTQYF; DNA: TGTGCCAGCAGCTTGGGGGGGAAAACAGATACGCAGTATTTT
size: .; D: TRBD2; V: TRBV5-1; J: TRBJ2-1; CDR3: CASSLAGRYNEQFF; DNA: TGCGCCAGCAGTCTAGCGGGGAGATACAATGAGCAGTTCTTC
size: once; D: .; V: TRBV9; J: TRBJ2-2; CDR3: CASRPDFTGELFF; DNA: TGTGCCAGCAGGCCAGACTTCACCGGGGAGCTGTTTTTT
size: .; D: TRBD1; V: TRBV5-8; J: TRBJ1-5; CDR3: CASSRDREQPQHF; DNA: TGTGCCAGCAGTCGGGACAGGGAACAGCCCCAGCATTTT
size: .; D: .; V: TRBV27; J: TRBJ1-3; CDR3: CASSFGQEGNTIYF; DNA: TGTGCCAGCAGTTTCGGTCAAGAGGGAAACACCATATATTTT
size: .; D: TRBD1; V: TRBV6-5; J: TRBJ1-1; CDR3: CASSGQANTEAFF; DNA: TGTGCCAGCAGTGGACAGGCGAACACTGAAGCTTTCTTT
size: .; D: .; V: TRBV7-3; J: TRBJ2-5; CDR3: CASSPSGTWGETQYF; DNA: TGTGCCAGCAGCCCGTCAGGGACCTGGGGGGAGACCCAGTACTTC
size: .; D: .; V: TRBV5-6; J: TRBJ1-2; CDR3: CASSPLVQDYGYTF; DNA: TGTGCCAGCAGCCCGCTCGTTCAAGACTATGGCTACACCTTC
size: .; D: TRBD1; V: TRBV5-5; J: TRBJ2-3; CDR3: CASSSQGQGSRDTQYF; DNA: TGTGCCAGCAGCTCACAGGGACAGGGGTCTAGAGATACGCAGTATTTT
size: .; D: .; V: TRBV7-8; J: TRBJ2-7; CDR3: CASTPLGKHLYEQYF; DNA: TGTGCCAGCACTCCTTTGGGGAAGCATCTCTACGAGCAGTACTTC
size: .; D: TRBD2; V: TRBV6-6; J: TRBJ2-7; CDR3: CASRKIGLEYEQYF; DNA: TGTGCCAGCAGAAAGATTGGACTAGAGTACGAGCAGTACTTC